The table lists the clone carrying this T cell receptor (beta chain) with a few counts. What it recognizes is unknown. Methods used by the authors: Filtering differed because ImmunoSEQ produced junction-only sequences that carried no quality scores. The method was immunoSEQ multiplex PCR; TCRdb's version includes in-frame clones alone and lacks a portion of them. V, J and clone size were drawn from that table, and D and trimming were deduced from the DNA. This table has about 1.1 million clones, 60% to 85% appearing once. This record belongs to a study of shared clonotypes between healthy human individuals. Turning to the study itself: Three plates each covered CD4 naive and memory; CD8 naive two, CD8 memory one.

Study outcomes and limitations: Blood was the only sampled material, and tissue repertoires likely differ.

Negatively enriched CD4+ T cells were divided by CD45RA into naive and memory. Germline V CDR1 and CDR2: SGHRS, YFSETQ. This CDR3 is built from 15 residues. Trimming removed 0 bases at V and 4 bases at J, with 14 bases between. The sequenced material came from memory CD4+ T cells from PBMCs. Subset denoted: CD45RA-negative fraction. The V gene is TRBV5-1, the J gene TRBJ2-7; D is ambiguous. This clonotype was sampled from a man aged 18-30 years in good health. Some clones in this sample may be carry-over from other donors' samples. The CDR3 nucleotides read TGCGCCAGCAGCTTGGGAGCCCGACAAGGATACGAGCAGTACTTC. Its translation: CASSLGARQGYEQYF.